A selection of T cell receptor beta chains follows, all from one sample in a study of OX40 agonist ivuxolimab in advanced cancers. Measured with immunoSEQ multiplex PCR; TCRdb has only the in-frame clones, and not every one. The data contain about 44,000 clones, 85% to 95% of them singletons. Sample: CD4+ or CD8+ T cells sorted from blood, taken in a trial of the OX40 agonist ivuxolimab. The source is an adult with an advanced solid tumor such as melanoma, head and neck, liver or kidney cancer. CDR3s include the opening cysteine and the closing phenylalanine or tryptophan. A D gene is named only where the DNA matches it firmly. The size entry is marked missing in some rows and otherwise reads once, few, many or a size class.

d_call: TRBD2; clone_size: -; j_call: TRBJ2-7; v_call: TRBV2; cdr3_nt: TGTGCCTCCTCCCCGGCTATAGCGGGTTTACGCTCCTACGAGCAGTACTTC; cdr3_aa: CASSPAIAGLRSYEQYF
d_call: -; clone_size: -; j_call: TRBJ2-7; v_call: TRBV6-5; cdr3_nt: TGTGCCAGCAGGGGTCGGGGGTCGGCCTACGAGCAGTACTTC; cdr3_aa: CASRGRGSAYEQYF
d_call: TRBD2; clone_size: -; j_call: TRBJ2-7; v_call: TRBV27; cdr3_nt: TGTGCCAGCAGTCCTGGGACTAGTGGGGTCGAGCAGTACTTC; cdr3_aa: CASSPGTSGVEQYF
d_call: TRBD1; clone_size: once; j_call: TRBJ2-2; v_call: TRBV27; cdr3_nt: TGTGCCAGCAGCCTACAGGGGGCGAACACCGGGGAGCTGTTTTTT; cdr3_aa: CASSLQGANTGELFF
d_call: TRBD2; clone_size: -; j_call: TRBJ2-2; v_call: TRBV7-9; cdr3_nt: TGTGCCAGCAGCTTAGAGCCGACTAGCGGGAGGGCAGTCGGGGAGCTGTTTTTT; cdr3_aa: CASSLEPTSGRAVGELFF
d_call: -; clone_size: -; j_call: TRBJ1-5; v_call: TRBV30; cdr3_nt: TGTGCCTGGAGTGCTATAGGGGGATTTGGCAGCAATCAGCCCCAGCATTTT; cdr3_aa: CAWSAIGGFGSNQPQHF
d_call: TRBD1; clone_size: -; j_call: TRBJ1-4; v_call: TRBV9; cdr3_nt: TGTGCCAGCAGCGCAACAGGGGCTAATGAAAAACTGTTTTTT; cdr3_aa: CASSATGANEKLFF
d_call: TRBD1; clone_size: -; j_call: TRBJ2-3; v_call: TRBV7-9; cdr3_nt: TGTGCCAGCAGCCAGACAGGGATGAGGGCTACAGATACGCAGTATTTT; cdr3_aa: CASSQTGMRATDTQYF
d_call: -; clone_size: few; j_call: TRBJ1-2; v_call: TRBV6-5; cdr3_nt: TGTGCCAGCAGTTACTCGGGACCCAACGGCTACACCTTC; cdr3_aa: CASSYSGPNGYTF
d_call: -; clone_size: -; j_call: TRBJ1-2; v_call: TRBV7-8; cdr3_nt: TGTGCCAGCAGCCAGCGGGACACCCTATTTGGCTACACCTTC; cdr3_aa: CASSQRDTLFGYTF
d_call: TRBD2; clone_size: medium-sized; j_call: TRBJ2-7; v_call: TRBV5-5; cdr3_nt: TGTGCCAGCAGCTTCAGCGGGAGCAACTACGAGCAGTACTTC; cdr3_aa: CASSFSGSNYEQYF
d_call: TRBD1; clone_size: once; j_call: TRBJ2-1; v_call: TRBV7-9; cdr3_nt: TGTGCCAGCAGCTTGAGAACAGGGGACTACAATGAGCAGTTCTTC; cdr3_aa: CASSLRTGDYNEQFF
d_call: TRBD2; clone_size: -; j_call: TRBJ2-7; v_call: TRBV5-6; cdr3_nt: TGTGCCAGCAGCTACGGGACTAGCGGCTTCTACGAGCAGTACTTC; cdr3_aa: CASSYGTSGFYEQYF
d_call: -; clone_size: -; j_call: TRBJ1-2; v_call: TRBV5-6; cdr3_nt: TGTGCCAGCAGCTCACCGGACCTTACCCGCAGTGGCTACACCTTC; cdr3_aa: CASSSPDLTRSGYTF
d_call: -; clone_size: -; j_call: TRBJ1-2; v_call: TRBV27; cdr3_nt: TGTGCCAGCAGTTTATCGGCGGGGGTGGGGGACTACACCTTC; cdr3_aa: CASSLSAGVGDYTF
d_call: -; clone_size: -; j_call: TRBJ2-3; v_call: TRBV7-2; cdr3_nt: TGTGCCAGCAGCTTAGTCGTAGATACGCAGTATTTT; cdr3_aa: CASSLVVDTQYF
d_call: -; clone_size: -; j_call: TRBJ1-2; v_call: TRBV5-5; cdr3_nt: TGTGCCAGCAGCTCCCAGGCGGGTAACTATGGCTACACCTTC; cdr3_aa: CASSSQAGNYGYTF
d_call: -; clone_size: few; j_call: TRBJ2-7; v_call: TRBV6-5; cdr3_nt: TGTGCCAGCACTCCCTTACAGGGACCCTCCTACGAGCAGTACTTC; cdr3_aa: CASTPLQGPSYEQYF
d_call: TRBD1; clone_size: -; j_call: TRBJ1-4; v_call: TRBV6-1; cdr3_nt: TGTGCCAGCAGTGTGCCTCCGGGACAGGGGGCGATCCGAATGGATGAAAAACTGTTTTTT; cdr3_aa: CASSVPPGQGAIRMDEKLFF
d_call: -; clone_size: -; j_call: TRBJ2-7; v_call: TRBV28; cdr3_nt: TGTGCCAGCAGCCTGATCGAGGGGTACGAGCAGTACTTC; cdr3_aa: CASSLIEGYEQYF
d_call: -; clone_size: -; j_call: TRBJ2-7; v_call: TRBV7-9; cdr3_nt: TGTGCCAGCAGCCATGCAGGAGACGAGCAGTACTTC; cdr3_aa: CASSHAGDEQYF
d_call: -; clone_size: -; j_call: TRBJ2-3; v_call: TRBV2; cdr3_nt: TGTGCCAGCAGTGAGGGTTGGGGCGATTCTTCCGATACGCAGTATTTT; cdr3_aa: CASSEGWGDSSDTQYF
d_call: TRBD1; clone_size: -; j_call: TRBJ2-3; v_call: TRBV9; cdr3_nt: TGTGCCAGCAGCCCGACAGGGCACGATCGAGATACGCAGTATTTT; cdr3_aa: CASSPTGHDRDTQYF
d_call: TRBD1; clone_size: -; j_call: TRBJ1-5; v_call: TRBV28; cdr3_nt: TGTGCCAGCAGTCCCAGTCCCGCCCAGGGGGGGTGGTATCAGCCCCAGCATTTT; cdr3_aa: CASSPSPAQGGWYQPQHF
d_call: TRBD1; clone_size: -; j_call: TRBJ1-4; v_call: TRBV28; cdr3_nt: TGTGCCAGCAGGACGACAGGGCGGGGAGTCGAAAAACTGTTTTTT; cdr3_aa: CASRTTGRGVEKLFF
d_call: TRBD2; clone_size: -; j_call: TRBJ2-2; v_call: TRBV6-5; cdr3_nt: TGTGCCAGCACAGCTAGCGGGAGCGGGGAGCTGTTTTTT; cdr3_aa: CASTASGSGELFF
d_call: TRBD1; clone_size: -; j_call: TRBJ2-3; v_call: TRBV5-1; cdr3_nt: TGCGCCAGCAGCTTCCGGGGACAGGGAACAGATACGCAGTATTTT; cdr3_aa: CASSFRGQGTDTQYF
d_call: -; clone_size: -; j_call: TRBJ2-1; v_call: TRBV27; cdr3_nt: TGTGCCAGCAGTCTTATAGCGGACAAGTACAATGAGCAGTTCTTC; cdr3_aa: CASSLIADKYNEQFF
d_call: TRBD2; clone_size: -; j_call: TRBJ2-7; v_call: TRBV7-9; cdr3_nt: TGTGCCAGCAGCTTATCCGGGAGGGCCGGGGAGCAGTACTTC; cdr3_aa: CASSLSGRAGEQYF
d_call: -; clone_size: -; j_call: TRBJ2-2; v_call: TRBV7-9; cdr3_nt: TGTGCCGCCGACCGGGGCGGGGAGCTGTTTTTT; cdr3_aa: CAADRGGELFF
d_call: -; clone_size: -; j_call: TRBJ2-3; v_call: TRBV5-4; cdr3_nt: TGTGCCAGCAGCGCCGATGATGAGGGATCAGATACGCAGTATTTT; cdr3_aa: CASSADDEGSDTQYF
d_call: -; clone_size: -; j_call: TRBJ1-1; v_call: TRBV5-4; cdr3_nt: TGTGCCAGCAGCCCCGACAGGATTTGGACTGAAGCTTTCTTT; cdr3_aa: CASSPDRIWTEAFF
d_call: -; clone_size: once; j_call: TRBJ2-7; v_call: TRBV7-9; cdr3_nt: TGTGCCAGCAGCTTAGTGACCGGACATATCTACGAGCAGTACTTC; cdr3_aa: CASSLVTGHIYEQYF
d_call: -; clone_size: -; j_call: TRBJ2-5; v_call: TRBV4-2; cdr3_nt: TGTGCCAGCAGCCAAGAGGCCGGGTCGGAGACCCAGTACTTC; cdr3_aa: CASSQEAGSETQYF
d_call: TRBD2; clone_size: -; j_call: TRBJ2-7; v_call: TRBV6-6; cdr3_nt: TGTGCCAGCAGGATGGGGACTAGCGGGAGGGAGTACTTC; cdr3_aa: CASRMGTSGREYF
d_call: TRBD2; clone_size: -; j_call: TRBJ2-7; v_call: TRBV2; cdr3_nt: TGTGCCAGCAGCGTTACTAGCGGGAGTTTAAACGAGCAGTACTTC; cdr3_aa: CASSVTSGSLNEQYF
d_call: -; clone_size: -; j_call: TRBJ1-4; v_call: TRBV6-1; cdr3_nt: TGTGCCAGCAGTGAATGGGGGGAGACAGATGAAAAACTGTTTTTT; cdr3_aa: CASSEWGETDEKLFF
d_call: -; clone_size: -; j_call: TRBJ2-3; v_call: TRBV2; cdr3_nt: TGTGCCAGCAGAGGGATTGGGGATACGCAGTATTTT; cdr3_aa: CASRGIGDTQYF
d_call: TRBD2; clone_size: -; j_call: TRBJ2-3; v_call: TRBV27; cdr3_nt: TGTGCCAGCAATCGAGCGGGAGGGCCCGCAGATACGCAGTATTTT; cdr3_aa: CASNRAGGPADTQYF
d_call: -; clone_size: -; j_call: TRBJ2-1; v_call: TRBV28; cdr3_nt: TGTGCCACTTACGGCGGGGTAAGCGGCAATGAGCAGTTCTTC; cdr3_aa: CATYGGVSGNEQFF
d_call: -; clone_size: -; j_call: TRBJ1-1; v_call: TRBV19; cdr3_nt: TGTGCCAGTTCCATCGGGGCCGGGACTGAAGCTTTCTTT; cdr3_aa: CASSIGAGTEAFF
d_call: TRBD2; clone_size: -; j_call: TRBJ2-1; v_call: TRBV9; cdr3_nt: TGTGCCAGCAGCGTAATAGCGGGAGGGCTGGATGAGCAGTTCTTC; cdr3_aa: CASSVIAGGLDEQFF
d_call: -; clone_size: -; j_call: TRBJ1-5; v_call: TRBV19; cdr3_nt: TGTGCCAGTAGTTGGCTTGGGGCGGCGAATCAGCCCCAGCATTTT; cdr3_aa: CASSWLGAANQPQHF
d_call: TRBD2; clone_size: -; j_call: TRBJ2-7; v_call: TRBV11-2; cdr3_nt: TGTGCCAGCAGGTTAGGGACTAGCGGGACTCCCGAGCAGTACTTC; cdr3_aa: CASRLGTSGTPEQYF
d_call: TRBD1; clone_size: -; j_call: TRBJ1-5; v_call: TRBV6-6; cdr3_nt: TGTGCCAGCAGTTACGACAGGGGAGGGGATCAGCCCCAGCATTTT; cdr3_aa: CASSYDRGGDQPQHF
d_call: TRBD2; clone_size: -; j_call: TRBJ2-3; v_call: TRBV7-3; cdr3_nt: TGTGCCAGCAGCTCTAGCGGCCGCAGCACAGATACGCAGTATTTT; cdr3_aa: CASSSSGRSTDTQYF